Listed below are T cell receptor beta chains from one sample, sequenced in a study of monozygotic twins with cystic fibrosis. This table comes from immunoSEQ multiplex PCR, and its TCRdb copy is limited to in-frame clones, with some not included. The data show roughly 13,000 clones, approximately 90% seen once. The sequenced sample was blood. The receptors derive from a boy younger than 18 with cystic fibrosis. Both conserved end residues are part of each CDR3. The D gene is left open where the match is weak. Only some rows state a clone size, as once, few, many or a class for expanded clones.

CDR3 | DNA | size | J | D | length | V
CASYGTGTYEQYF | TGTGCCAGCTACGGGACAGGGACCTACGAGCAGTACTTC | NA | TRBJ2-7 | TRBD1 | 13 | TRBV2
CASTVGTGPGYTF | TGTGCCAGTACCGTCGGGACAGGGCCTGGCTACACCTTC | NA | TRBJ1-2 | TRBD1 | 13 | TRBV19
CASSLGGSEKLFF | TGCGCCAGCAGCTTGGGGGGTTCTGAAAAACTGTTTTTT | NA | TRBJ1-4 | NA | 13 | TRBV5-1
CASSHPGVDYGYTF | TGTGCCAGCAGCCACCCGGGGGTTGACTATGGCTACACCTTC | NA | TRBJ1-2 | NA | 14 | TRBV5-4
CASSPQGGQESYEQYF | TGTGCCAGCAGCCCCCAGGGCGGACAGGAATCCTACGAGCAGTACTTC | NA | TRBJ2-7 | TRBD1 | 16 | TRBV28
CASSQRGLGSGNQETQYF | TGTGCCAGCAGCCAAAGGGGGCTGGGTAGCGGCAACCAAGAGACCCAGTACTTC | NA | TRBJ2-5 | NA | 18 | TRBV4-2
CAWSVRRGGETQYF | TGTGCCTGGAGTGTACGAAGGGGGGGAGAGACCCAGTACTTC | NA | TRBJ2-5 | NA | 14 | TRBV30
CASSVSGSSYNEQFF | TGTGCCAGCAGCGTAAGCGGGAGCTCCTACAATGAGCAGTTCTTC | NA | TRBJ2-1 | TRBD2 | 15 | TRBV4-2
CASSLTGRGFDEQFF | TGTGCCAGCAGTTTAACGGGTAGGGGGTTCGATGAGCAGTTCTTC | NA | TRBJ2-1 | NA | 15 | TRBV28
CASSSNRGGTEAFF | TGTGCCAGCAGCTCCAATAGGGGTGGCACTGAAGCTTTCTTT | NA | TRBJ1-1 | NA | 14 | TRBV11-2
CASSKAFGGRLGQKDLNTEAFF | TGTGCCAGCAGCAAAGCATTCGGGGGAAGACTTGGACAGAAGGACTTGAACACTGAAGCTTTCTTT | NA | TRBJ1-1 | NA | 22 | TRBV21-1
CASSLVLSGGGNRPQHF | TGTGCCAGCAGTTTGGTCCTCTCGGGTGGGGGCAATCGGCCCCAGCATTTT | NA | TRBJ1-5 | NA | 17 | TRBV28
CASSSGLAGGWEQYF | TGTGCCAGCAGTTCCGGGCTAGCGGGGGGTTGGGAGCAGTACTTC | once | TRBJ2-7 | TRBD2 | 15 | TRBV28
CAWSYGFWEAFF | TGTGCCTGGAGTTACGGTTTTTGGGAAGCTTTCTTT | NA | TRBJ1-1 | NA | 12 | TRBV30
CASSVGTTGNTIYF | TGTGCCAGCAGCGTAGGGACGACTGGAAACACCATATATTTT | NA | TRBJ1-3 | NA | 14 | TRBV9
CASSRTRDRHYGYTF | TGTGCCAGTAGTCGCACCCGGGACAGACACTATGGCTACACCTTC | NA | TRBJ1-2 | TRBD1 | 15 | TRBV19
CASSPRGGHLYQPQHF | TGTGCCAGCTCACCTCGGGGGGGACACCTCTATCAGCCCCAGCATTTT | NA | TRBJ1-5 | NA | 16 | TRBV18
CASSQDGLAGPLLEQYF | TGCGCCAGCAGCCAAGATGGACTAGCGGGACCGTTGTTGGAGCAGTACTTC | NA | TRBJ2-7 | TRBD2 | 17 | TRBV4-1
CASSPTVGGENEKLFF | TGTGCCAGCAGTCCAACAGTGGGGGGGGAGAATGAAAAACTGTTTTTT | NA | TRBJ1-4 | NA | 16 | TRBV28
CASSESSGGLEQYF | TGTGCCAGCAGTGAATCGAGTGGGGGGCTCGAGCAGTACTTC | NA | TRBJ2-7 | NA | 14 | TRBV25-1
CASSPNQGGETQYF | TGTGCCAGCTCACCTAACCAAGGGGGGGAGACCCAGTACTTC | NA | TRBJ2-5 | NA | 14 | TRBV18
CASRFPHLDRAGANVLTF | TGTGCCAGCAGATTCCCCCATCTAGACAGGGCCGGGGCCAACGTCCTGACTTTC | NA | TRBJ2-6 | TRBD1 | 18 | TRBV5-8
CASSYPAAHSPLHF | TGTGCCAGCAGTTACCCCGCAGCACATTCACCCCTCCACTTT | NA | TRBJ1-6 | NA | 14 | TRBV6-5
CASSEVGSRAEEKLFF | TGTGCCAGCAGTGAAGTGGGGAGCCGGGCGGAAGAAAAACTGTTTTTT | NA | TRBJ1-4 | NA | 16 | TRBV2
CASSLRTDTQYF | TGTGCCAGCAGCTTGCGAACAGATACGCAGTATTTT | once | TRBJ2-3 | NA | 12 | TRBV7-9
CSVEIRGGRNEQYF | TGCAGCGTTGAGATCAGGGGGGGTAGGAACGAGCAGTACTTC | NA | TRBJ2-7 | NA | 14 | TRBV29-1
CASSLRQVANTGELFF | TGCGCCAGCAGCTTAAGACAGGTCGCGAACACCGGGGAGCTGTTTTTT | once | TRBJ2-2 | NA | 16 | TRBV5-1
CASSQNYKNAEQFF | TGTGCCAGCAGCCAAAACTACAAAAATGCTGAGCAGTTCTTC | NA | TRBJ2-1 | NA | 14 | TRBV14
CAIGRDSNLYGYTF | TGTGCCATCGGGAGGGACAGCAACCTCTATGGCTACACCTTC | NA | TRBJ1-2 | TRBD1 | 14 | TRBV10-3
CASSPAGLRLENEQFF | TGTGCCAGCAGCCCCGCGGGACTAAGATTGGAGAATGAGCAGTTCTTC | NA | TRBJ2-1 | TRBD2 | 16 | TRBV27
CASSPQTGGQTQYF | TGTGCCAGCAGCCCCCAGACAGGGGGACAGACCCAGTACTTC | NA | TRBJ2-5 | TRBD1 | 14 | TRBV7-2
CASSSLLTTSYNEQFF | TGTGCCAGCAGCTCTCTCCTTACAACCTCCTACAATGAGCAGTTCTTC | NA | TRBJ2-1 | NA | 16 | TRBV11-2
CASSLREDRVSPLHF | TGTGCCAGCAGCTTGAGGGAGGACAGGGTATCACCCCTCCACTTT | NA | TRBJ1-6 | TRBD1 | 15 | TRBV5-6
CANQTTRVAYEQYF | TGCGCCAACCAGACTACGCGGGTCGCCTACGAGCAGTACTTC | NA | TRBJ2-7 | NA | 14 | TRBV10-2
CASSPTGTGRNQPQHF | TGTGCCAGCAGCCCAACCGGGACAGGTAGAAATCAGCCCCAGCATTTT | NA | TRBJ1-5 | TRBD1 | 16 | TRBV7-8
CASSRPPGGKSANYGYTF | TGTGCCAGCAGTCGACCTCCAGGGGGGAAGTCTGCAAACTATGGCTACACCTTC | NA | TRBJ1-2 | TRBD1 | 18 | TRBV28
CAWSVRGSGQPQHF | TGTGCCTGGAGTGTCAGGGGTTCAGGACAGCCCCAGCATTTT | NA | TRBJ1-5 | NA | 14 | TRBV30
CSVAFGQRDSPLHF | TGCAGCGTTGCTTTTGGACAGCGGGATTCACCCCTCCACTTT | NA | TRBJ1-6 | NA | 14 | TRBV29-1